This T cell receptor beta chain was identified in a study of T cells in localized non-small cell lung cancer. Assay: immunoSEQ multiplex PCR; the TCRdb copy retains only in-frame clones and omits some. Of about 23,000 clones in the sample, about 91% were seen once. General study points: Of the top 100 tumor clones, median approximately 60 were in adjacent lung, 25 to 30 among its top 100.

V lost 5 bases, J lost 5 bases, and 6 bases lay in between. The germline V gene encodes CDR1 SGHTA and CDR2 FQGNSA. This CDR3 comprises 11 residues. Details on this clone: Its antigen remains unknown.

The input for sequencing was peripheral blood mononuclear cells, taken before any cancer treatment. This TCR derives from a woman between 35 and 70 years old with stage III lung adenocarcinoma. The chain employs TRBV7-2 and TRBJ2-5; D ambiguous. The CDR3 nucleotides read TGTGCCAGCAGCCCCAAGGAGACCCAGTACTTC. Its protein is CASSPKETQYF.